This entry lists 10 T cell receptor beta chains sequenced from one sample in a study of T cell responses to AZD1222 COVID-19 vaccine. The repertoire was sequenced with immunoSEQ multiplex PCR; TCRdb's copy has only in-frame clones and lacks some. The sample carries roughly 120,000 clones, over 85% recorded once. Specimen: peripheral blood, collected on day 0 of AZD1222 vaccination. The receptors derive from an adult in good health.

The CDR3 loop reads CASSLDRDKVQPQHF. Here the CDR3 DNA reads TGTGCCAGCAGTTTGGACAGGGATAAGGTTCAGCCCCAGCATTTT. J is TRBJ1-5 and V is TRBV6-5; TRBD1 agrees at 8 bases. Germline V gives CDR1 MNHEY, CDR2 SVGAGI. J gave up 6 bases and V 4 bases, and 8 bases lay outside the gene matches. The CDR3 has 15 amino acids.

The V gene is TRBV5-1, the J gene TRBJ2-4; a possible D gene is TRBD1 (6 bases). CDR3 size: 12 residues. Trimming took 3 bases from V and 16 from J, leaving 17 bases between them. The germline V gene encodes CDR1 SGHRS and CDR2 YFSETQ. The CDR3 DNA is TGCGCCAGCAGCTACACAACCGGGACAAAATACTTC. It encodes CASSYTTGTKYF.

V and J are TRBV14 and TRBJ2-2; TRBD2 matches at 8 bases. V gave up 0 bases and J gave up 4 bases; unmatched junction bases: 7. Per the germline V gene, CDR1 is SGHDN and CDR2 is FVKESK. The CDR3 loop spans 17 amino acids. The DNA for the CDR3 is TGTGCCAGCAGCCAAGATAGGGGACTAGTTGCCACCGGGGAGCTGTTTTTT. It is translated as CASSQDRGLVATGELFF.

The rearrangement joins TRBV5-4 to TRBJ1-1; 8 nucleotides match TRBD1. This CDR3 is 15 amino acids long. V trimming: 4 bases; J trimming: 4 bases; junction bases outside the gene matches: 9. Germline assignment: CDR1 SGHNT and CDR2 YYREEE (reference sequence). CDR3 protein: CASSRLTGESTEAFF. The CDR3 DNA reads as TGTGCCAGCAGCCGGCTGACAGGGGAGAGCACTGAAGCTTTCTTT.

V gene TRBV5-8 combines with J gene TRBJ2-1; either TRBD1 or TRBD2 may supply D (5 bases each). Germline lookup yields CDR1 SGHTS and CDR2 YDEGEE. The V gene lost 0 bases and the J gene lost 5 bases, with 9 bases spanning the gap. This CDR3 is built from 14 residues. In nucleotides, the CDR3 is TGTGCCAGCAGCTTGGGACGGGACCACAATGAGCAGTTCTTC. This sequence encodes CASSLGRDHNEQFF.

The V gene is TRBV5-1, the J gene TRBJ1-1, with D perhaps TRBD1 (5 bases). Per germline, CDR1 SGHRS and CDR2 YFSETQ. This CDR3 comprises 13 residues. With 2 bases removed from V and 3 bases from J, the gap between germline ends came to 8 bases. CDR3 residues: CASSLTGDTEAFF. The CDR3 DNA reads TGCGCCAGCAGCTTAACAGGTGACACTGAAGCTTTCTTT.

The gene calls are TRBV11-2 and TRBJ2-2; D is possibly TRBD1 (5 bases). V lost 5 bases, J lost 6 bases, and 10 bases lay in between. Germline CDR1 SGHAT, CDR2 FQNNGV. The CDR3 loop spans 13 amino acids. The CDR3 sequence: CASSTKTAGELFF. The CDR3, as DNA: TGTGCCAGCAGCACCAAGACAGCCGGGGAGCTGTTTTTT.

The gene calls are TRBV15 and TRBJ2-5, with TRBD2 as a possible D gene (7 bases). This CDR3 has 15 amino acids. The V gene lost 1 base and the J gene lost 5 bases, with 14 bases spanning the gap. Germline V gene lookup returns CDR1 LNHNV and CDR2 YYDKDF (reference sequence). CDR3: CATSRVRGAGETQYF. CDR3 DNA: TGTGCCACCAGCAGAGTCCGGGGGGCCGGGGAGACCCAGTACTTC.

The chain is built from TRBV28 and TRBJ1-2; D call uncertain. This CDR3 is 11 amino acids long. Germline V lookup: CDR1 MDHEN, CDR2 SYDVKM. The germline V and J ends were trimmed by 4 bases and 6 bases, with 6 bases remaining between them. In nucleotides, the CDR3 is TGTGCCAGCAGTTACATGGATGGCTACACCTTC. Amino acid sequence: CASSYMDGYTF.

This chain links TRBV6-5 with TRBJ2-7; tentatively, D is TRBD1 (6 bases). In germline, CDR1 is MNHEY, CDR2 SVGAGI. The CDR3 consists of 14 residues. V gave up 7 bases and J gave up 2 bases, with 15 bases separating them. CDR3 bases: TGTGCCAGCAAAAAGGACAGAAGTCCCTACGAGCAGTACTTC. This codes for CASKKDRSPYEQYF.